This record covers a single TCR beta chain. The table lists this clone with a count of one. What this receptor recognizes is not known. The germline gene is not matched at one end of the junction; a read error may be the cause. The cohort was made up of roughly 670 healthy bone marrow donors. At the time of sampling, all cohort members were nominally healthy, though unrecorded immune exposures were likely present. The donor tested CMV seropositive, placing the donor among the approximately 290 seropositive members of the cohort. A peripheral blood sample was collected from each donor, and TCR beta sequencing was performed on peripheral blood mononuclear cells. The Qiagen DNeasy Blood Extraction Kit was used to extract genomic DNA from the blood cell samples. The CDR1 and CDR2 encoded by the germline V gene are MNHEY and SVGAGI. The CDR3 goes from the cysteine to the phenylalanine over 13 residues. Only the CDR3 portion is preserved as DNA: 39 bases, with reading frame beginning at the first base.

This record belongs to a study of cytomegalovirus exposure and HLA in healthy donors listed by TCRdb under 2017. A note on the overall study: An earlier analysis of 587 of the donors reported 250 to 350 Gb of sequence data and 117 million unique TCR beta sequences obtained from approximately 180 million T cells. Several DR-DQ haplotypes were handled as single units for association and clustering because linkage in the cohort was strong. A later analysis re-examined previously published TCR beta repertoires from roughly 720 donors and added high-resolution HLA genotyping to investigate patterns of TCR occurrence. Donor age, sex, ethnicity and CMV serostatus were collected together with the repertoire data. The study used immunosequencing to profile the T cell repertoires of approximately 630 subjects and linked those repertoires to cytomegalovirus serostatus. Rather than using new phenotypic data, the later analysis identified candidate immune exposures from TCR beta sequences and from how often those sequences occurred across donors. A later genetic analysis took genome-wide SNP genotypes for about three fifths of the roughly 670 donors and used that subset as a discovery cohort. Among about 410 genotyped donors of the cohort, an average of around 250,000 unique TCR beta nucleotide sequences was sequenced per donor, of which 15% to 20% were non-productive. To decide whether each TCR beta V gene segment behaved as functional or pseudogenic, an earlier analysis of 587 of the donors relied on high-throughput TCR beta sequencing. Along with the approximately 650-subject first cohort, a separate validation cohort of about 110 different subjects was used. HLA typing covered class I and class II loci at four-digit resolution. About 310 gigabases of sequencing data and approximately 84 million unique TCR sequences were included in an early release covering roughly 600 HLA-typed donors. Of the approximately 400 genotyped donors, over 70% fell in the genetic ancestry cluster associated with self-reported Caucasian donors. All discovery cohort repertoires had been generated using a single sequencing platform. The number of typed donors differed by locus: about 620-640 for A, B, C, DRB1 and DQB1; some 500 for DQA1; approximately 600 for DPA1; and around 470 for DPB1. High-throughput TCR immunosequencing, statistical association of individual TCRs with disease status, and machine learning were combined to predict cytomegalovirus infection status. The aim of the study was to test whether cataloging public T cell receptors could identify signatures of past pathogen exposure.

Study-wide findings and limitations: A later analysis associated roughly 17,000 TCR beta sequences with specific HLA alleles at a false discovery rate of 0.05. A further reported finding was that TCR beta sequences accurately predicted the HLA-A and HLA-B alleles for most subjects in the first cohort. HLA typing was unavailable for some donors at each locus, so association tests used only the typed subset. A cluster of highly shared sequence variants was judged likely to be a technical artifact of the sequencing pipeline. An earlier analysis of approximately 590 of the donors showed that most TCR beta V segments appeared in productive rearrangements either about 90% or about 30% of the time, which broadly matched IMGT annotations. The study gave a list of about 150 TCR beta chains associated with cytomegalovirus. A later analysis found that TCR association rates varied across HLA loci, with DRB1 alleles showing the most associated TCRs and HLA-C alleles the fewest. Linkage disequilibrium might explain the correlated functional status among segregating V segments, but an unknown experimental factor could not be excluded. A later analysis found that most CMV-associated TCR beta chains appeared HLA-restricted, with HLA associations seemingly driven largely by CMV exposure. Assigning TCR associations to individual alleles was difficult when HLA alleles, especially DR and DQ, strongly co-occurred. The only immune exposure information available for the cohort was CMV serostatus. In both the original and validation cohorts, the classifier was reported to diagnose cytomegalovirus status with high specificity and sensitivity. Because counts were too low, fewer than 20 rarely observed V segments, including chromosome 9 orphons, were excluded from the earlier analysis of 587 of the donors. Three of the identified cytomegalovirus-associated TCR beta chains were confirmed in vitro to be specific for cytomegalovirus antigens. Because the 87-base-pair reads could not distinguish some IMGT-functional V segments, including TRBV6-2 and TRBV6-3, those segments were excluded. Most TCR sequences were seen in very few donors, while some public TCRs were found in many individuals. An association between a missense DCLRE1C variant and V-gene and J-gene trimming of TCR beta chains was found in a later genetic analysis and replicated in an independent cohort. In a later analysis, HLA-associated TCR beta chains showed more clonal expansion and lower generation probabilities than non-associated chains that were equally common. Only TCR beta chains were sequenced in this cohort, and the absence of alpha or paired-chain data limited detectable features. The presence/absence analyses assumed that sequencing depth was roughly uniform across donors, and that assumption may not be true. According to a later analysis, parvovirus B19, influenza, CMV and Epstein-Barr virus appeared linked to several top co-occurrence clusters. The authors suggested that the approach could potentially be extended to other disease states and immunological phenotypes. According to a later genetic analysis, donors in an Asian-associated ancestry cluster had fewer N-insertions in productive TCRs than the approximately 630-donor mean.

Library method: the immunoSEQ multiplex PCR assay. For the multiplex PCR, a mixture combining 60 forward primers for TCR Vbeta segments and 13 reverse primers for TCR Jbeta segments was used. A multiplex PCR assay on genomic DNA amplified the CDR3 region of rearranged TCR beta genes. Amplified TCR beta libraries were sequenced as 87-base-pair reads on the Illumina HiSeq System. For the original study's pipeline: A later analysis counted around 72 million unique TCR beta chains across the 650 to 800 repertoires, and 9.5 million to 11 million of these chains were shared by at least two donors. To remove PCR and sequencing errors, raw reads were error-corrected and collapsed into unique sequences using a nearest-neighbor algorithm that merged closely related sequences. Alignment of CDR3 sequences to IMGT reference sequences was used to assign V, D and J gene segments. For a sequence to be retained, a match of at least six nucleotides to both a V gene segment and a J gene segment was required. Rearrangements were called productive when the CDR3 lacked stop codons and stayed in frame with V and J; all others were non-productive. CDR3 was defined according to IMGT convention as the region running from the second conserved V-encoded cysteine to the conserved J-encoded phenylalanine. Sequences without an unambiguous match to a single V gene segment were excluded from the earlier analysis of several hundred of the donors. In an earlier analysis of a few hundred of the donors, V segments were called functional above 56.7% productive rearrangements and were called segregating when the between-donor standard deviation exceeded 5%. To diagnose cytomegalovirus status from the catalog of TCR beta chain sequences, a statistical classification framework was built. V and J gene assignment, in a later analysis, came from comparing TCR nucleotide sequences with IMGT/GENE-DB human TR gene sequences. In a later analysis, CDR3 sequences and most-parsimonious VDJ recombination scenarios were assigned using the TCRdist pipeline. In a later analysis, each TCR beta chain was defined by its CDR3 amino acid sequence together with its V-gene family, and reads without a unique V-gene family were excluded. As a way to deal with suspected cross-contamination and a sequencing artifact, a later analysis dropped hundreds of nucleotide sequences that were highly shared and had low generation probability. In a later analysis, a clonal expansion index was calculated for each public chain from normalized within-repertoire ranks of inferred template counts. Generation probabilities in a later analysis came from a VDJ recombination model fitted to out-of-frame rearrangements, and those results were checked against IGoR. In a later analysis, hypergeometric tests were used to score TCR-TCR, TCR-HLA and TCR-CMV co-occurrence, with a repertoire-size bias correction applied to TCR pairs. In a later analysis, false discovery rates were estimated by permuting HLA or CMV assignments 20 times. A later analysis grouped co-occurring TCRs with DBSCAN, adding TCRdist sequence similarity when clustering within HLA-allele-positive subsets. Repertoires with fewer than 30,000 or more than 120,000 public chains were left out of co-occurrence clustering, as were a handful of repertoires with anomalous nucleotide sharing. Not all clones reach the TCRdb copy of this immuneACCESS table, which keeps in-frame sequences only. Checked studies attribute under half of the gap to unresolved V genes and leave the rest unexplained. That table furnishes V, J and clone size, whereas the DNA furnished D and trimming. Within this sample are about 180,000 clones, with around 80% of them counted one time only. 1.3% to 1.5% of the sample lies in the top ten.

Input material: PBMCs. This receptor was obtained from a girl between 10 and 17 years old in good health and CMV-seropositive. The V and J genes are TRBV6-5 and TRBJ2-5; no confident D gene assignment can be made. This receptor has the CDR3 CASSPRRPEAQYF. The sequenced DNA: TGTGCCAGCAGTCCCCGCCGCCCAGAGGCCCAGTACTTC.